This TCR beta chain originates from a study of human T cells and chemical hapten exposure. This clonotype was counted a few times. The ends lost 5 bases at V and 0 bases at J; junction bases unmatched: 7. Germline V gives CDR1 MNHEY, CDR2 SMNVEV (reference sequence). The CDR3 spans 18 residues. The time point denotes: patch test 2, 6 weeks after DPC sensitization. Sample treatment: therapeutic diphenylcyclopropenone sensitization with weekly scalp DPC. One entry per CDR3 protein results from TCRdb running MiXCR on the RACE reads. The sample has some 89,000 distinct CDR3 sequences, more than 8.5% seen once.

The chain links TRBV27 to TRBJ2-6, with 10 positions matching TRBD1. The sequencing used whole blood, collected in connection with sensitization to the hapten diphenylcyclopropenone (DPC). The TCR comes from a woman aged 30 to 39 with alopecia areata. Some clones in this sample may be carry-over from other donors' samples. The CDR3 is CASSTRQGARSGANVLTF. The CDR3, as DNA: TGTGCCAGCAGTACCCGACAGGGGGCGCGCTCTGGGGCCAACGTCCTGACTTTC.